Below, one T cell receptor beta chain is given with its context. This entry comes from a study of blood T cell repertoires in COVID-19. Study as a whole: T cells, B-cell-depleted T cells, or PBMCs supplied cDNA or gDNA.

V lost 4 bases, J lost 5 bases, and 15 bases lay in between. Germline CDR1 MNHEY, CDR2 SVGAGI. This CDR3 region has 16 residues. In the original analysis: Cell counts per sample came from amplifying reference gene primers. This table comes from immunoSEQ multiplex PCR, and its TCRdb copy is limited to in-frame clones, with some not included. D and trimming come from the DNA, and the V and J calls and clone size come from that table. The table lists about 300,000 clones, around 84% of them singletons, with less than 4.5% in the top ten. Cohort 3 recovery required two negative PCRs, clearance, or symptom resolution.

The chain uses TRBV6-5 and TRBJ1-6; D remains unclear. The sequence was obtained from a man aged 30-40 years who had recovered from COVID-19. The source material was PBMCs or T cells enriched from blood (not recorded which). The CDR3 sequence is CASSSLGGQDNSPLHF. CDR3 nucleotides: TGTGCCAGCAGTTCCTTAGGCGGGCAGGATAATTCACCCCTCCACTTT.